This T cell receptor beta chain was recorded in a study of T cell responses to AZD1222 COVID-19 vaccine. Comment on this clone: Antigen: not known.

Points from the study as a whole: Seropositive at baseline were only 5 to 7 AZD1222 recipients.

Generated by immunoSEQ multiplex PCR, the TCRdb table keeps only in-frame clones and is missing some. The sample carries 130,000 to 150,000 clones, less than 95% recorded once. The J segment lost 4 bases and the V segment lost 1 base, leaving 0 bases of the junction unmatched. From germline, CDR1 is SEHNR and CDR2 FQNEAQ (reference sequence). The CDR3 has 14 amino acids. This receptor was identified in an adult in good health. Here the sequenced sample was peripheral blood, taken on day 0 of AZD1222 vaccination. V usage is TRBV7-9 and J usage is TRBJ2-2, with 7 bases fitting TRBD2. The CDR3 protein is CASSLGEGTGELFF. The CDR3 DNA follows: TGTGCCAGCAGCTTAGGGGAGGGCACCGGGGAGCTGTTTTTT.